The present entry profiles one TCR beta chain with its context. The sample comes from a study of blood T cell repertoires in COVID-19. In the study overall: Donors in the United States, Italy and Spain gave samples during acute or convalescent COVID-19. T cells, B-cell-depleted T cells, or PBMCs supplied cDNA or gDNA.

Per the original data handling: Nucleated cell number was recorded as an estimate derived from reference gene primer amplification. Using immunoSEQ multiplex PCR, the repertoire was profiled, and TCRdb retains in-frame clones only, with some absent. V, J and clone size are those of that table, while D and trimming were read from the DNA. In the table there are 200,000 to 300,000 clones, around 90% of which are singletons. The CDR3 is 14 residues long. From germline, CDR1 is LNHDA and CDR2 SQIVND (reference sequence). The V and J ends lost 4 bases and 0 bases respectively, with 9 bases between them. This clonotype was sampled from a woman aged 40 to 49 with acute or convalescent COVID-19. The chain joins TRBV19 to TRBJ1-1, with D unclear. The specimen sequenced was peripheral blood. The DNA of the CDR3 is TGTGCCAGTAGTAGTCGGGTCTTGAACACTGAAGCTTTCTTT. Its protein is CASSSRVLNTEAFF. The full variable domain, in which reference TRBV19 and TRBJ1-1 provide the parts outside the CDR3, is DGGITQSPKYLFRKEGQNVTLSCEQNLNHDAMYWYRQDPGQGLRLIYYSQIVNDFQKGDIAEGYSVSREKKESFPLTVTSAQKNPTAFYLCASSSRVLNTEAFFGQGTRLTVV.